Each of the 29 T cell receptor beta chains below was sequenced from the same sample in a study of blood T cell repertoires in COVID-19. Clones were sequenced by immunoSEQ multiplex PCR, and TCRdb holds only the in-frame ones, with some missing. The data show around 270,000 clones, around nine tenths seen once. The material sequenced was peripheral blood. All receptors come from a man in his forties who had recovered from COVID-19.

The chain couples TRBV7-6 to TRBJ2-1, with 8 bases matching TRBD2. There are 16 residues in the CDR3. J lost 8 bases, V lost 1 base, and 10 bases had no gene match. From germline, CDR1 is SGHVS and CDR2 FNYEAQ. CDR3 loop: CASSLDRNAGGYEQFF. CDR3 nucleotide sequence: TGTGCCAGCAGCTTAGATAGGAACGCGGGGGGTTATGAGCAGTTCTTC. The whole variable domain, filled in from reference TRBV7-6 and TRBJ2-1, reads GAGVSQSPRYKVTKRGQDVALRCDPISGHVSLYWYRQALGQGPEFLTYFNYEAQQDKSGLPNDRFSAERPEGSISTLTIQRTEQRDSAMYRCASSLDRNAGGYEQFFGPGTRLTVL.

J is TRBJ1-5 and V is TRBV7-8; no definite D call. V shed 4 bases and J shed 11 bases, with 15 bases lying between them. Germline V gene lookup returns CDR1 SGHVS and CDR2 FQNEAQ. This CDR3 has 13 residues. The CDR3 spells CASSSRKGEAQHF. The CDR3 bases are TGTGCCAGCAGCTCGCGAAAGGGAGAGGCCCAGCATTTT.

The rearrangement uses TRBV2 and TRBJ2-7, with 11 bases lining up with TRBD2. The ends lost 5 bases at V and 2 bases at J; junction bases unmatched: 11. CDR3 length: 17 amino acids. Per germline, CDR1 SNHLY and CDR2 FYNNEI. CDR3 sequence: CASSRTLTSGAAYEQYF. As DNA, the CDR3 is TGTGCCAGCAGTCGTACTCTGACTAGCGGGGCCGCCTACGAGCAGTACTTC.

Concerning this clone itself: This sample also contains other DNA sequences that code for the same CDR3. V is TRBV19 and J is TRBJ2-7; the match to TRBD1 covers 9 bases. This CDR3 is 14 amino acids long. Germline trimming cut 4 bases from V and 2 bases from J; bases unmatched to any gene: 3. From germline, CDR1 is LNHDA and CDR2 SQIVND (reference sequence). The CDR3: CASSTGQGAYEQYF. In nucleotides, the CDR3 is TGTGCCAGTAGTACGGGACAGGGTGCCTACGAGCAGTACTTC.

This clone was detected only once. The V and J genes are TRBV6-5 and TRBJ1-5, with D possibly being TRBD1 (5 bases). Germline CDR1 is MNHEY and CDR2 is SVGAGI. This CDR3 has 14 residues. Trimming took off 4 bases at V and 3 bases at J, with 10 bases between the two ends. The CDR3 DNA reads as TGTGCCAGCAGTTCTCAGGGTTTCAATCAGCCCCAGCATTTT. It specifies CASSSQGFNQPQHF.

The chain recombines TRBV15 with TRBJ1-1, with 7 bases identical to TRBD1. V dropped 5 bases and J dropped 0; count of bases not matched to a gene: 6. CDR1 is LNHNV, CDR2 YYDKDF, per germline (reference sequence). The CDR3 is 15 residues long. Here the CDR3 reads CATSVRQGMNTEAFF. CDR3 sequence (DNA): TGTGCCACCAGCGTGAGACAGGGAATGAACACTGAAGCTTTCTTT.

This chain connects TRBV19 to TRBJ1-2, with D uncertain. The length of the CDR3 is 14 residues. V dropped 0 bases and J dropped 2 bases, with 7 bases sitting between them. Germline V gives CDR1 LNHDA, CDR2 SQIVND (reference sequence). The CDR3 bases are TGTGCCAGTAGTATAGAACAGCTGAACTATGGCTACACCTTC. It codes for CASSIEQLNYGYTF.

The rearrangement uses TRBV7-8 and TRBJ1-6; 7 nucleotides align to TRBD1. Germline values: CDR1 SGHVS, CDR2 FQNEAQ. The V segment lost 1 base and the J segment 0 bases; nucleotides outside the gene matches: 6. The CDR3 runs 18 residues. For the CDR3, the DNA is TGTGCCAGCAGCTTAGTAGTGGGACAGAGCTCCTATAATTCACCCCTCCACTTT. Its translation: CASSLVVGQSSYNSPLHF.

This clone turned up a few times. V and J are TRBV11-3 and TRBJ2-2; unclear D gene. The CDR3 spans 14 residues. Germline V lookup: CDR1 SGHNT, CDR2 YENEEA. V was clipped by 1 base and J by 1 base, with 4 bases between them. CDR3 amino acids: CASSLGQNTGELFF. CDR3 sequence (DNA): TGTGCCAGCAGCTTAGGACAGAACACCGGGGAGCTGTTTTTT.

The V call is TRBV7-8, the J call TRBJ2-7; D gene ambiguous. V dropped 2 bases and J dropped 7 bases, with 6 bases sitting between them. Germline CDR1 reads SGHVS; CDR2 reads FQNEAQ. This CDR3 has 11 amino acids. This CDR3 is CASSLQQEQYF. DNA for the CDR3: TGTGCCAGCAGCTTACAACAGGAGCAGTACTTC. The complete variable domain, with remaining parts taken from reference TRBV7-8 and TRBJ2-7, reads GAGVSQSPRYKVAKRGQDVALRCDPISGHVSLFWYQQALGQGPEFLTYFQNEAQLDKSGLPSDRFFAERPEGSVSTLKIQRTQQEDSAVYLCASSLQQEQYFGPGTRLTVT.

This sequence joins TRBV7-2 and TRBJ2-7; 13 bases line up with TRBD2. The CDR3 loop spans 17 amino acids. The J segment lost 2 bases and the V segment lost 5 bases, leaving 9 bases of the junction unmatched. From germline, CDR1 is SGHTA and CDR2 FQGNSA. CDR3 sequence reads: CASSRTSGGARAYEQYF. DNA of the CDR3: TGTGCCAGCAGCCGCACTAGCGGGGGGGCGAGGGCCTACGAGCAGTACTTC.

The V call is TRBV10-3, the J call TRBJ1-1; 9 bases match TRBD1. The CDR3 spans 14 residues. The trim removed 6 bases at V and 4 bases at J, leaving 6 bases unmatched. Germline loops: CDR1 ENHRY, CDR2 SYGVKD. CDR3 nucleotide sequence: TGTGCCATCAGGAGAGGACAGGGGACCACTGAAGCTTTCTTT. It translates to CAIRRGQGTTEAFF.

This clone has only one observation. The V and J genes are TRBV5-1 and TRBJ2-1; no reliable D call. Germline V gene sequence: CDR1 SGHRS, CDR2 YFSETQ. The CDR3 sequence is 14 residues long. V lost 5 bases to trimming and J lost 0 bases, with 9 bases between them. As DNA, the CDR3 is TGCGCCAGCAGGGGCTTAAACTCCTACAATGAGCAGTTCTTC. The encoded protein is CASRGLNSYNEQFF.

The CDR3 sequence: CASSLDYGELFF. The CDR3 DNA reads TGTGCCAGCAGCTTGGACTATGGGGAGCTGTTTTTT. This rearrangement joins TRBV5-6 to TRBJ2-2; D ambiguous. Germline values: CDR1 SGHDT, CDR2 YYEEEE. This CDR3 spans 12 amino acids. Trimming pared 0 bases from V and 8 bases from J, leaving 5 bases between.

The rearrangement uses TRBV27 and TRBJ1-6; 7 nucleotides line up with TRBD1. Per germline, CDR1 MNHEY and CDR2 SMNVEV (reference sequence). The CDR3 sequence is 15 residues long. V dropped 3 bases and J dropped 4; count of bases not matched to a gene: 3. The CDR3 nucleotides read TGTGCCAGCAGTTTTCGGGACAGTTATAATTCACCCCTCCACTTT. Translated, it gives CASSFRDSYNSPLHF.

The chain recombines TRBV19 with TRBJ2-1, with 9 bases matching TRBD2. Germline V gives CDR1 LNHDA, CDR2 SQIVND (reference sequence). The V segment lost 4 bases and the J segment 9 bases; nucleotides outside the gene matches: 10. The CDR3 is 15 amino acids. CDR3 in DNA: TGTGCCAGTAGTACCCCTAGCGGGACGCTCGCTGAGCAGTTCTTC. As protein: CASSTPSGTLAEQFF.

V usage is TRBV6-2 or TRBV6-3 and J usage is TRBJ1-2; the match to TRBD1 covers 7 bases. The CDR3 covers 16 residues. V lost 5 bases, J lost 2 bases, and 11 bases stayed unmatched. Germline V lookup: CDR1 MNHEY, CDR2 SVGEGT. The CDR3 bases are TGTGCCAGCAGTAAACCCACCGGGACAGCCAACTATGGCTACACCTTC. Residues: CASSKPTGTANYGYTF.

The table lists this clone with a count of one. The V call is TRBV29-1, the J call TRBJ2-3, with D uncertain. V was cut by 2 bases and J by 3 bases, with 12 bases left in between. Germline lookup yields CDR1 SQVTM and CDR2 ANQGSEA. The CDR3 is 14 amino acids. The CDR3 coding sequence is TGCAGCGTTGAAAAACAATTCGGGACAGATACGCAGTATTTT. Translating gives CSVEKQFGTDTQYF.

CDR3 region: CASSSPTNTQYF. Written as DNA, the CDR3 is TGTGCCAGCAGTTCTCCTACCAATACGCAGTATTTT. The chain links TRBV6-5 to TRBJ2-3; D is unresolved. CDR3 length: 12 amino acids. The germline V gene encodes CDR1 MNHEY and CDR2 SVGAGI. The germline V and J ends were trimmed by 4 bases and 7 bases, with 9 bases remaining between them.

The chain recombines TRBV7-9 with TRBJ2-3, with a tentative D call TRBD2 (5 bases). Trimming took off 5 bases at V and 6 bases at J, with 15 bases between the two ends. This CDR3 is 14 amino acids long. The germline gives CDR1 SEHNR, CDR2 FQNEAQ (reference sequence). The CDR3 is CASSPFRTGDTQYF. The CDR3 nucleotides are TGTGCCAGCAGCCCTTTCCGAACGGGGGATACGCAGTATTTT.

The gene calls are TRBV3-1 (or the pseudogene TRBV3-2) and TRBJ2-7, with 8 bases matching TRBD2. After removal of 4 bases from V and 2 bases from J, the junction contained 4 bases not matched to a gene. Germline V gene sequence: CDR1 LGHDT, CDR2 YNNKEL (reference sequence). There are 14 residues in the CDR3. As DNA, the CDR3 is TGTGCCAGCAGCCGAGCGGGGGTTACCTACGAGCAGTACTTC. It codes for CASSRAGVTYEQYF.

The gene calls are TRBV11-2 and TRBJ1-1; TRBD1 is a possible D gene (5 bases). The germline V gene has CDR1 SGHAT and CDR2 FQNNGV. Between the trimmed V and J ends, which lost 6 bases and 1 base, there was a span of 18 bases. The length of the CDR3 is 16 residues. Here the CDR3 DNA reads TGTGCCAGCAGGTCCGCAGGGAAGGGTACGAACACTGAAGCTTTCTTT. It codes for CASRSAGKGTNTEAFF. The full variable domain, completed using reference TRBV11-2 and TRBJ1-1, is EAGVAQSPRYKIIEKRQSVAFWCNPISGHATLYWYQQILGQGPKLLIQFQNNGVVDDSQLPKDRFSAERLKGVDSTLKIQPAKLEDSAVYLCASRSAGKGTNTEAFFGQGTRLTVV.

The rearrangement uses TRBV18 and TRBJ2-7, with D tentatively TRBD1 (5 bases). CDR1 KGHSH and CDR2 LQKENI come from the germline V gene. The CDR3 is 15 residues long. The V end was cut by 3 bases, the J end by 2 bases, with 14 bases between. The CDR3 nucleotides read TGTGCCAGCTCACCTAACCGACAGTCCCCCTACGAGCAGTACTTC. Its translation: CASSPNRQSPYEQYF.

The rearrangement links TRBV19 to TRBJ2-1, with 14 bases lining up with TRBD2. This CDR3 is 16 amino acids long. Germline V gives CDR1 LNHDA, CDR2 SQIVND (reference sequence). Losses at the gene ends were 3 bases for V and 9 bases for J; bases not matched to a gene: 7. Here the CDR3 reads CASSIPGLAGGPEQFF. CDR3 DNA: TGTGCCAGTAGTATTCCCGGACTAGCGGGAGGTCCTGAGCAGTTCTTC.

This chain links TRBV7-2 with TRBJ2-1, with TRBD1 identical over 7 bases. Germline values: CDR1 SGHTA, CDR2 FQGNSA. Losses at the gene ends were 5 bases for V and 10 bases for J; bases not matched to a gene: 14. The CDR3 totals 15 residues. The CDR3 reads CASSTRTGPRLEQFF. CDR3 sequence (DNA): TGTGCCAGCAGCACCCGGACAGGACCCCGTTTGGAGCAGTTCTTC.

This chain joins TRBV19 and TRBJ2-7; TRBD1 agrees at 7 bases. J was trimmed by 4 bases and V by 10 bases; bases with no gene match: 19. Germline-derived CDR1 and CDR2 are LNHDA and SQIVND (reference sequence). The CDR3 has 16 residues. The CDR3 DNA follows: TGTGCCACCAGAATTGATACAGGGGCACAGGTATACGAGCAGTACTTC. It is translated as CATRIDTGAQVYEQYF.

The rearrangement uses TRBV27 and TRBJ2-7; D is possibly TRBD2 (6 bases). Germline V lookup: CDR1 MNHEY, CDR2 SMNVEV (reference sequence). The CDR3 sequence is 13 residues long. Trimming pared 6 bases from V and 7 bases from J, leaving 16 bases between. CDR3 protein: CASSLSVREEQYF. For the CDR3, the DNA is TGTGCCAGCAGCCTTTCAGTCCGGGAGGAGCAGTACTTC.

The gene calls are TRBV5-4 and TRBJ2-5; maybe TRBD2 (8 bases). CDR1 and CDR2 (germline): SGHNT, YYREEE (reference sequence). CDR3 size: 16 residues. The V end lost 4 bases, the J end lost 5 bases, and 21 bases lay between the germline ends. This CDR3 reads CASSARGGLGRETQYF. The CDR3 bases are TGTGCCAGCAGCGCCAGGGGGGGACTAGGTCGGGAGACCCAGTACTTC.

The genes are TRBV21-1 and TRBJ2-5; whether TRBD2, the table's D call, matches the DNA was not checked. TRBV21-1 is termed a pseudogene. This CDR3 contains 16 residues. CDR3 bases: TGTGCCAGCAGCATCACCTTAGCGGGGGTCCCGGAGACCCAGTACTTC. This codes for CASSITLAGVPETQYF.